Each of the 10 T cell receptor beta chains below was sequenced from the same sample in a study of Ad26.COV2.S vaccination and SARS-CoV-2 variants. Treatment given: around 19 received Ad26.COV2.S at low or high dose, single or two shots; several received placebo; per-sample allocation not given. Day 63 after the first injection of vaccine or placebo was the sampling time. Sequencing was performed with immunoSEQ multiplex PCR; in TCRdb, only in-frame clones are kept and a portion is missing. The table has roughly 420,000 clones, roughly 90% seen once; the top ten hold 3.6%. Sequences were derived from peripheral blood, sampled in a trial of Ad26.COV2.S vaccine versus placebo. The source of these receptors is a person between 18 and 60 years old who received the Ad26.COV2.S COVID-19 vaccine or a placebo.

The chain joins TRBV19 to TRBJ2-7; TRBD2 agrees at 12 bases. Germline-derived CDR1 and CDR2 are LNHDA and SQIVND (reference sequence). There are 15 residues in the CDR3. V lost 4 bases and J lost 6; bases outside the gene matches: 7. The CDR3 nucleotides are TGTGCCAGTAGTACAAGCCGACTAGCGGGGGTCGAGCAGTACTTC. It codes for CASSTSRLAGVEQYF.

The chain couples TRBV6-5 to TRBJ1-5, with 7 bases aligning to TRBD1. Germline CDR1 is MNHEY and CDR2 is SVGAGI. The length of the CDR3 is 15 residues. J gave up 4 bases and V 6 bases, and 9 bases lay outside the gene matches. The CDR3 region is CASRRQGVGNQPQHF. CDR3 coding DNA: TGTGCCAGCAGAAGACAGGGCGTGGGGAATCAGCCCCAGCATTTT.

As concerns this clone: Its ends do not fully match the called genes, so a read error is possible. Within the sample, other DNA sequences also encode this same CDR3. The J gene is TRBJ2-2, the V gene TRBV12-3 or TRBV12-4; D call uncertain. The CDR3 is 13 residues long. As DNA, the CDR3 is TGTGCCAGCAGCTTAGGAGACACCGGGGAGCTGTTTTTT. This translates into CASSLGDTGELFF.

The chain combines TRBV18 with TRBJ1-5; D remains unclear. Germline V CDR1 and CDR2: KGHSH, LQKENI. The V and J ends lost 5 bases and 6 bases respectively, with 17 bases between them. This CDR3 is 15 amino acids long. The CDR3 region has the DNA TGTGCCAGCTCATTTGCTGAGGCGAGGGTTCAGCCCCAGCATTTT. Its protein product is CASSFAEARVQPQHF.

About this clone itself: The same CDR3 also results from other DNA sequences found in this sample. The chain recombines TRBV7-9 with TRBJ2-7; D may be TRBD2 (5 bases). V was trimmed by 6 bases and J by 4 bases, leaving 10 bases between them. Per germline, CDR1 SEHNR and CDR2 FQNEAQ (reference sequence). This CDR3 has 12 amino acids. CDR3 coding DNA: TGTGCCAGCAGTCCAACGGGGTACGAGCAGTACTTC. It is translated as CASSPTGYEQYF. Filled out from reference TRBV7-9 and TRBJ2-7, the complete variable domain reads DTGVSQNPRHKITKRGQNVTFRCDPISEHNRLYWYRQTLGQGPEFLTYFQNEAQLEKSRLLSDRFSAERPKGSFSTLEIQRTEQGDSAMYLCASSPTGYEQYFGPGTRLTVT.

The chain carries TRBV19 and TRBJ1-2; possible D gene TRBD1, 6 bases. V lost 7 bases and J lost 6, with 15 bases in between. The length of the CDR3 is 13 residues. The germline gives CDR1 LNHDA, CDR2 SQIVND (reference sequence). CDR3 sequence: CASISGAGHGYTF. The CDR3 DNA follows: TGTGCCAGTATCTCGGGGGCAGGGCATGGCTACACCTTC.

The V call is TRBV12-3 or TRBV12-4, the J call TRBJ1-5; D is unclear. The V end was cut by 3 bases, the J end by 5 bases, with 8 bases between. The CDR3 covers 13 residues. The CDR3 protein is CASSFNTHQPQHF. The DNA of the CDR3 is TGTGCCAGCAGTTTTAACACCCATCAGCCCCAGCATTTT.

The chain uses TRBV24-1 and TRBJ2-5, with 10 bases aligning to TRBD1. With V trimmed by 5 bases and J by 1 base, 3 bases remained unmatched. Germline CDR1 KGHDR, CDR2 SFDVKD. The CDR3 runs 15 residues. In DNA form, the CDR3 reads TGTGCCACCAGTGGGACAGGGGGAAGCCAAGAGACCCAGTACTTC. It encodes CATSGTGGSQETQYF.

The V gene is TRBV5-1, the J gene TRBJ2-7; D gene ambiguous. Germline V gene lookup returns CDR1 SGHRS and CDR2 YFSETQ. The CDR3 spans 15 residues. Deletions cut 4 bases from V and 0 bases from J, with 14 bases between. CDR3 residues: CASSPSGSTSYEQYF. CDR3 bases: TGCGCCAGCAGCCCCTCAGGTTCAACCTCCTACGAGCAGTACTTC.

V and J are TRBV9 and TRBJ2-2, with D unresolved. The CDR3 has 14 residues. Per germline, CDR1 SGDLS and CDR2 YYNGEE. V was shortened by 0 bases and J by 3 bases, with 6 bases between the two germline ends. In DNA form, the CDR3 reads TGTGCCAGCAGCGTAGCTACGGACACCGGGGAGCTGTTTTTT. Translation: CASSVATDTGELFF.